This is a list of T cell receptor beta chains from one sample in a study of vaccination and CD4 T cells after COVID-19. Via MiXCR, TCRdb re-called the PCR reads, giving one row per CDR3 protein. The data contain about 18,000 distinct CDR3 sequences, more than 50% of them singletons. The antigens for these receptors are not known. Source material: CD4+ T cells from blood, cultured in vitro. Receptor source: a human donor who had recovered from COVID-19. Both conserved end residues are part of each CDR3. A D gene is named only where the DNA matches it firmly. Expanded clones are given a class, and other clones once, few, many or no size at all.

cdr3_aa: CASSGAFGFTGELFF
cdr3_nt: TGTGCCAGCAGCGGGGCTTTCGGGTTCACCGGGGAGCTGTTTTTT
d_call: -
clone_size: few
v_call: TRBV7-9
j_call: TRBJ2-2

cdr3_aa: CASSFQTRSNTEAFF
cdr3_nt: TGTGCCAGCAGCTTCCAGACTCGCTCGAACACTGAAGCTTTCTTT
d_call: -
clone_size: -
v_call: TRBV11-1
j_call: TRBJ1-1

cdr3_aa: CASRTSGSMAGELFF
cdr3_nt: TGCGCCAGCAGGACTAGCGGGAGTATGGCCGGGGAGCTGTTTTTT
d_call: TRBD2
clone_size: few
v_call: TRBV10-2
j_call: TRBJ2-2

cdr3_aa: CASSSGQGLTYEQYF
cdr3_nt: TGTGCCAGCAGCTCAGGACAGGGCCTGACCTACGAGCAGTACTTC
d_call: TRBD1
clone_size: -
v_call: TRBV11-2
j_call: TRBJ2-7

cdr3_aa: CASSRPGPGRGYTF
cdr3_nt: TGTGCCAGCAGCCGCCCGGGACCCGGTCGCGGCTACACCTTC
d_call: -
clone_size: -
v_call: TRBV6-2/TRBV6-3
j_call: TRBJ1-2

cdr3_aa: CASSQRPVMNTEAFF
cdr3_nt: TGCGCCAGCAGTCAAAGGCCAGTAATGAACACTGAAGCTTTCTTT
d_call: -
clone_size: -
v_call: TRBV4-1
j_call: TRBJ1-1

cdr3_aa: CASSLRQGSDGYTF
cdr3_nt: TGTGCCAGCAGCCTAAGACAGGGGTCTGATGGCTACACCTTC
d_call: TRBD1
clone_size: few
v_call: TRBV6-1
j_call: TRBJ1-2

cdr3_aa: CASSGAGTGWGEAFF
cdr3_nt: TGTGCCAGTAGTGGGGCCGGGACAGGCTGGGGTGAAGCTTTCTTT
d_call: TRBD1
clone_size: -
v_call: TRBV19
j_call: TRBJ1-1

cdr3_aa: CATSRGPVTSADTGELFF
cdr3_nt: TGTGCCACCAGCAGAGGACCTGTCACATCGGCTGACACCGGGGAGCTGTTTTTT
d_call: -
clone_size: few
v_call: TRBV15
j_call: TRBJ2-2

cdr3_aa: CATSRGGRDRGQHF
cdr3_nt: TGTGCCACCAGCAGAGGGGGGAGGGACAGGGGACAGCATTTT
d_call: TRBD1
clone_size: -
v_call: TRBV15
j_call: TRBJ1-5

cdr3_aa: CSARTRKKLFF
cdr3_nt: TGCAGTGCTAGGACGAGGAAAAAACTGTTTTTT
d_call: -
clone_size: -
v_call: TRBV20-1
j_call: TRBJ1-4

cdr3_aa: CASSSIGGSYEQYF
cdr3_nt: TGTGCCAGCAGCTCGATAGGGGGCTCCTACGAGCAGTACTTC
d_call: -
clone_size: -
v_call: TRBV6-1
j_call: TRBJ2-7

cdr3_aa: CASTTGVLYNEQFF
cdr3_nt: TGTGCCAGCACCACGGGAGTCCTCTACAATGAGCAGTTCTTC
d_call: -
clone_size: few
v_call: TRBV2
j_call: TRBJ2-1

cdr3_aa: CASSLVGANTGELFF
cdr3_nt: TGTGCCAGCAGTTTGGTAGGGGCGAACACCGGGGAGCTGTTTTTT
d_call: -
clone_size: -
v_call: TRBV12-3/TRBV12-4
j_call: TRBJ2-2

cdr3_aa: CASTPGQAYTEAFF
cdr3_nt: TGTGCCAGCACCCCCGGACAGGCCTACACTGAAGCTTTCTTT
d_call: TRBD1
clone_size: few
v_call: TRBV7-3
j_call: TRBJ1-1

cdr3_aa: CASSYSIGNEKLFF
cdr3_nt: TGTGCCAGCAGTTACTCAATAGGGAATGAAAAACTGTTTTTT
d_call: -
clone_size: -
v_call: TRBV6-5
j_call: TRBJ1-4